This record looks at one T cell receptor (beta chain) sequence and its context. Its target is not known. This sample is drawn from a study of shared clonotypes between healthy human individuals. Study in general: Each donor contributed plates that comprised three CD4 naive, three CD4 memory, two CD8 naive and one CD8 memory.

Terminally differentiated effector memory CD45RA+ cells were excluded by CCR7 positive selection of CD45RO-negative cells. Broader study findings: Specimens sampled were limited to blood, with tissue repertoires likely differing. Naive CD4 clonotype sharing across several donors was approximately 5%.

With 2 bases removed from V and 4 bases from J, the gap between germline ends came to 10 bases. CDR3 length equals 14 residues. Looked up from germline, CDR1 is SGHDT and CDR2 is YYEEEE. Genomic DNA of every subset was divided equally among multiple immunoSEQ plates. Using immunoSEQ multiplex PCR, the repertoire was profiled, and TCRdb retains in-frame clones only, with some absent. The table has approximately 650,000 clones, roughly 95% seen once. What was sequenced was naive CD8+ T cells sorted from blood. The chain joins TRBV5-6 to TRBJ2-1; no firm D call. The receptor's source is a woman aged 25-40 years in good health. In DNA form, the CDR3 reads TGTGCCAGCAGCTTTAATCTCCAGTACAATGAGCAGTTCTTC. It yields the protein CASSFNLQYNEQFF. The variable domain in full, with the rest retrieved from reference TRBV5-6 and TRBJ2-1, is DAGVTQSPTHLIKTRGQQVTLRCSPKSGHDTVSWYQQALGQGPQFIFQYYEEEERQRGNFPDRFSGHQFPNYSSELNVNALLLGDSALYLCASSFNLQYNEQFFGPGTRLTVL.